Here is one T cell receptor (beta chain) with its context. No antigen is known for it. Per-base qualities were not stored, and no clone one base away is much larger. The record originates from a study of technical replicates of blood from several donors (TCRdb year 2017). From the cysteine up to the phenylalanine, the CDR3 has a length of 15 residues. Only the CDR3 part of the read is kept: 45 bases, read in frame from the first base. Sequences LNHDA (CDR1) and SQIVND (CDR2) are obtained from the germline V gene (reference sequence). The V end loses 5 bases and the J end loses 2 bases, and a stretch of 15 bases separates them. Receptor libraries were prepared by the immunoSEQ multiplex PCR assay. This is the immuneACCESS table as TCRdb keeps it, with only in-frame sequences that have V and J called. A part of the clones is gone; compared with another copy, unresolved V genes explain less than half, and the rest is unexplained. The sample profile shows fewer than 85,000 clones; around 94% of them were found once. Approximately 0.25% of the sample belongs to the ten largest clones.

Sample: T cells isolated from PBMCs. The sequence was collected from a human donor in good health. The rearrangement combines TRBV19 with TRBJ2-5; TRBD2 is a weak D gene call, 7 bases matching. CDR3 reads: CASSDRGGMQETQYF. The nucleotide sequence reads TGTGCCAGTAGTGATAGGGGGGGAATGCAAGAGACCCAGTACTTC.